Listed below are T cell receptor beta chains from one sample, sequenced in a study of cytomegalovirus exposure and HLA in healthy donors. Sequenced by immunoSEQ multiplex PCR; TCRdb stores in-frame clones only, minus some. The sample has roughly 74,000 clones; the top ten hold roughly 7.4%. Input material: PBMCs. The receptors were sampled from a female donor in good health and CMV-seropositive. Each CDR3 is given with its conserved first and last residue.

>TRBJ2-7|13|TRBV28
CASSLGQNYEQYF
>TRBJ2-7|12|TRBV30
CAWKQGTYEQYF
>TRBJ2-3|18|TRBV13
CASSHWGLAGVITDTQYF
>TRBJ2-5|15|TRBV30
CAWSVNRLFQETQYF
>TRBJ1-5|13|TRBV7-9
CASSSQGDQPQHF
>TRBJ2-7|12|TRBV29-1
CSVGQGAGEQYF
>TRBJ2-2|13|TRBV6-5
CASSNSNTGELFF
>TRBJ1-2|15|TRBV6-5
CASSYSGTGNYGYTF
>TRBJ1-5|17|TRBV4-1
CASSLSPDRGGDQPQHF
>TRBJ2-2|17|TRBV7-2
CASSLRDTYTNTGELFF
>TRBJ2-3|15|TRBV6-5
CASSQGERSTDTQYF
>TRBJ1-4|18|TRBV5-1
CASSPSFGRGLINEKLFF
>TRBJ1-2|13|TRBV4-2
CASSQGRGNGYTF
>TRBJ2-7|13|TRBV6-6
CASSRTDSYEQYF
>TRBJ1-1|15|TRBV18
CASSPSNRMNTEAFF
>TRBJ1-2|15|TRBV6-1
CASLLNRGQNYGYTF
>TRBJ2-6|19|TRBV7-8
CASSPRVRDYISGANVLTF
>TRBJ1-5|18|TRBV18
CASSRDWTGGFTNQPQHF
>TRBJ1-5|15|TRBV19
CASSIGQGQNQPQHF
>TRBJ2-5|14|TRBV15
CATSRGGAWETQYF
>TRBJ1-2|11|TRBV30
CAWSLEVGYTF
>TRBJ1-2|15|TRBV15
CATSPWTGVNYGYTF
>TRBJ1-1|17|TRBV4-3
CASARDSAIRWDTEAFF
>TRBJ1-6|14|TRBV27
CASSFWQGGPPLHF
>TRBJ2-1|14|TRBV7-2
CASSLVQMNNEQFF
>TRBJ2-1|16|TRBV28
CASSLGTSGRANEQFF
>TRBJ1-5|14|TRBV4-3
CASSQDRGDQPQHF
>-|16|TRBV11-1
CASSPRLAGASYEQYF
>TRBJ2-5|16|TRBV28
CASSLQRTGRRETQYF
>TRBJ1-1|16|TRBV5-1
CASSRRDRVDITEAFF
>TRBJ1-5|14|TRBV5-1
CASSLGGVEQPQHF
>TRBJ2-7|13|TRBV6-5
CASRSGQGGEQYF
>TRBJ1-1|15|TRBV7-2
CASSLDFGGGTEAFF
>TRBJ2-1|16|TRBV4-3
CASSRTSGGARDEQFF
>TRBJ2-1|12|TRBV7-6
CASSLGGGALFF
>TRBJ2-4|14|TRBV6-5
CASSYRTGEDIQYF
>TRBJ2-3|15|TRBV5-1
CASSLAGVGTDTQYF
>TRBJ1-1|14|TRBV2
CASSETGIGTEAFF
>TRBJ2-3|15|TRBV9
CASSQVSSAADTQYF
>TRBJ2-6|15|TRBV30
CAWSVKLSGANVLTF
>TRBJ2-1|16|TRBV25-1
CASSEKSGRYTNEQFF
>TRBJ1-6|16|TRBV4-3
CASSQDRTVPNSPLHF
>TRBJ2-2|16|TRBV13
CASSTTSGGATGELFF
>TRBJ1-4|14|TRBV30
CAWRQGSLGEKLFF
>TRBJ1-1|15|TRBV5-1
CASSSEGQLNTEAFF
>TRBJ1-5|13|TRBV7-2
CASSSTGDRPQHF